This T cell receptor beta chain was obtained from a study of shared clonotypes between healthy human individuals. This table comes from immunoSEQ multiplex PCR, and its TCRdb copy is limited to in-frame clones, with some not included. The data hold around 2.5 million clones, with roughly 93% observed a single time. Germline CDR1 SGHRS, CDR2 YFSETQ. CDR3 size: 14 residues. Trimming pared 4 bases from V and 2 bases from J, leaving 13 bases between. The V call is TRBV5-1, the J call TRBJ2-7; possible D gene TRBD1, 6 bases. The sequence derives from a man aged 18 to 29 in good health. Some clones in this sample may be carry-over from other donors' samples. Sequences were obtained from naive CD4+ T cells from PBMCs. Subset denoted: CD45RA+ positively selected. The CDR3 nucleotides are TGCGCCAGCAGCCCAGGGGTTAGTACCTACGAGCAGTACTTC. This translates into CASSPGVSTYEQYF.